These T cell receptor beta chains were read from a single sample in a study of cytomegalovirus exposure and HLA in healthy donors. The repertoire was sequenced with immunoSEQ multiplex PCR; TCRdb's copy has only in-frame clones and lacks some. The sample has approximately 120,000 clones; around 77% are singletons. Sequencing was done on a sample of PBMCs. Source of these receptors: a woman in her forties in good health and CMV-seropositive. Each CDR3 is given with its conserved first and last residue. D genes are given only for firm matches. Some rows mark clone size as missing; the rest say once, few, many or name a class of expanded clone.

abundance	d_gene	j_gene	v_gene	CDR3aa	CDR3nt
-	TRBD2	TRBJ2-1	TRBV27	CASSPLGLAGVKEQFF	TGTGCCAGCAGTCCCCTCGGACTAGCGGGAGTAAAGGAGCAGTTCTTC
-	TRBD1	TRBJ1-2	TRBV30	CAWSDFGQGSGYTF	TGTGCCTGGAGTGATTTTGGACAGGGGTCCGGCTACACCTTC
-	-	TRBJ2-1	TRBV6-5	CASSYGRPQDNEQFF	TGTGCCAGCAGTTACGGGAGGCCACAAGACAATGAGCAGTTCTTC
-	-	TRBJ2-7	TRBV5-1	CASSATLLLSYEQYF	TGCGCCAGCAGTGCCACCCTCCTACTCTCCTACGAGCAGTACTTC
-	TRBD1	TRBJ1-5	TRBV19	CASTIRDRGNQPQHF	TGTGCCAGTACGATCCGGGACAGGGGCAATCAGCCCCAGCATTTT
few	-	TRBJ2-7	TRBV6-6	CAISGLFGSNFEQYF	TGTGCCATCAGTGGTTTATTCGGTAGCAATTTCGAGCAGTACTTC
-	TRBD1	TRBJ2-7	TRBV4-1	CASSQDLGTGSYEQYF	TGCGCCAGCAGCCAAGATCTTGGGACAGGGTCCTACGAGCAGTACTTC
-	-	TRBJ2-6	TRBV28	CASSFRSGANVLTF	TGTGCCAGCAGTTTCCGTTCTGGGGCCAACGTCCTGACTTTC
few	-	TRBJ1-4	TRBV21-1	CASSSHSNEKLFF	TGTGCCAGCAGCTCCCACTCTAATGAAAAACTGTTTTTT
-	-	TRBJ2-3	TRBV4-2	CASSQDIANTQYF	TGTGCCAGCAGCCAAGATATAGCTAATACGCAGTATTTT
-	TRBD1	TRBJ2-7	TRBV2	CASSERDRDVF	TGTGCCAGCAGTGAAAGGGACAGGGATGTCTTC
-	-	TRBJ1-2	TRBV2	CASSEGAEGYTF	TGTGCCAGCAGTGAAGGGGCAGAAGGCTACACCTTC
few	TRBD1	TRBJ2-1	TRBV9	CASSPGQGGGNEQFF	TGTGCCAGCAGCCCGGGACAGGGCGGAGGAAATGAGCAGTTCTTC
-	TRBD1	TRBJ2-1	TRBV7-3	CASSPGQGFNEQFF	TGTGCCAGCAGCCCTGGACAGGGATTCAATGAGCAGTTCTTC
-	TRBD1	TRBJ2-2	TRBV5-1	CASSPQSPGQGRPGELFF	TGCGCCAGCAGTCCTCAATCACCGGGACAGGGACGACCCGGGGAGCTGTTTTTT
-	TRBD1	TRBJ1-4	TRBV6-1	CASRPGQGGEKLFF	TGTGCCAGCAGGCCGGGACAGGGAGGTGAAAAACTGTTTTTT
-	-	TRBJ1-3	TRBV2	CASMEGTGNTIYF	TGTGCCAGCATGGAGGGAACTGGAAACACCATATATTTT
once	TRBD2	TRBJ2-7	TRBV30	CAWSPPGTSGPQYF	TGTGCCTGGAGTCCCCCCGGGACTAGCGGGCCGCAGTACTTC
-	TRBD1	TRBJ2-5	TRBV14	CASSHLDRGREETQYF	TGTGCCAGCAGCCACCTCGACAGGGGGCGTGAGGAGACCCAGTACTTC
-	-	TRBJ2-7	TRBV11-2	CASRSSRGRYEQYF	TGTGCCAGCAGATCCTCGCGGGGACGCTACGAGCAGTACTTC
few	-	TRBJ2-3	TRBV4-1	CASSQNGVATDTQYF	TGCGCCAGCAGCCAGAACGGGGTAGCAACAGATACGCAGTATTTT
-	-	TRBJ2-5	TRBV6-6	CASSYSRETQYF	TGTGCCAGCAGTTACTCGAGGGAGACCCAGTACTTC
-	-	TRBJ2-3	TRBV9	CASSGTATDTQYF	TGTGCCAGCAGCGGGACAGCTACAGATACGCAGTATTTT
-	TRBD1	TRBJ2-3	TRBV5-1	CASSYELQGTDTQYF	TGCGCCAGCAGCTACGAGCTACAGGGGACAGATACGCAGTATTTT
-	TRBD2	TRBJ2-3	TRBV6-5	CASSYSGIGTDTQYF	TGTGCCAGCAGTTACAGCGGGATTGGAACAGATACGCAGTATTTT
-	TRBD1	TRBJ2-3	TRBV29-1	CSVEGPAGGTDTQYF	TGCAGCGTTGAAGGGCCGGCAGGGGGAACAGATACGCAGTATTTT